This TCR beta chain was sequenced for a study of human T cells and chemical hapten exposure. As for the study in general: Across the whole study, which lasted 20 to 30 weeks, patients were given diphenylcyclopropenone on the scalp once a week. 0.01% DPC was applied to the upper back in patch tests, which were read at 6 days. Findings and limits, study-wide: Counts of TCRs expanded at PT1 correlated positively with patch test score.

This sample's time point: patch test 1, 2 weeks after DPC sensitization. Treatment defined: therapeutic diphenylcyclopropenone sensitization with weekly scalp DPC. Unfractionated whole blood was the source of the extracted total RNA. Worth noting for this clonotype: The antigen is not known.

During construction of the library, unique molecular identifiers were attached to individual cDNA molecules for quantitative, reproducible TCR counting. TCRdb re-analysed the RACE reads in MiXCR, keeping a single row per CDR3 protein. The sample contains over 50,000 distinct CDR3 sequences, 11% of which appear only once. CDR1 KGHSH and CDR2 LQKENI come from the germline V gene. The CDR3 contains 14 residues. V was cut by 2 bases and J by 3 bases, with 7 bases left in between. The sample here was whole blood, taken in connection with sensitization to the hapten diphenylcyclopropenone (DPC). The source of this sequence is a woman between 40 and 55 years old with alopecia areata. Some clones in this sample may be carry-over from other donors' samples. The gene calls are TRBV18 and TRBJ2-2, with a weak D call TRBD2 (5 bases). CDR3 coding DNA: TGTGCCAGCTCACCAATGGACTACACCGGGGAGCTGTTTTTT. Residues: CASSPMDYTGELFF.